Below are 26 T cell receptor beta chains sequenced from a single sample in a study of identical twins. TCRdb re-called the 5' RACE reads through MiXCR, storing one row per CDR3 protein. The table lists approximately 890,000 distinct CDR3 sequences, about 12% of them singletons. These same data were also listed under a study on yellow fever vaccine responses in identical twins.

Sample: PBMCs. These receptors all stem from a woman younger than 30 in good health.

This clonotype showed up just a few times. The rearrangement uses TRBV12-3 or TRBV12-4 and TRBJ2-1; D is unresolved. This CDR3 has 14 residues. V lost 2 bases, J lost 5 bases, and 10 bases lay in between. The CDR3 DNA follows: TGTGCCAGCAGTTTACAAGTAAATCACAATGAGCAGTTCTTC. It encodes CASSLQVNHNEQFF.

In this sample, this clonotype turned up a few times. The rearrangement uses TRBV5-1 and TRBJ2-5; 8 nucleotides line up with TRBD1. This CDR3 comprises 15 residues. Germline V lookup: CDR1 SGHRS, CDR2 YFSETQ. Unmatched junction bases numbered 10, after V lost 4 bases and J lost 5 bases. The CDR3 reads CASSILSGGSETQYF. The CDR3 nucleotides are TGCGCCAGCAGCATCCTGTCAGGGGGCAGTGAGACCCAGTACTTC. Looking up the rest from reference TRBV5-1 and TRBJ2-5 gives the full variable domain: KAGVTQTPRYLIKTRGQQVTLSCSPISGHRSVSWYQQTPGQGLQFLFEYFSETQRNKGNFPGRFSGRQFSNSRSEMNVSTLELGDSALYLCASSILSGGSETQYFGPGTRLLVL.

CDR3 coding DNA: TGTGCCAGCAGTTCTCCCCCGGGACAGGGCAACCCAATGAATGAGCAGTTCTTC. This encodes CASSSPPGQGNPMNEQFF. V is TRBV12-3 or TRBV12-4 and J is TRBJ2-1, with 9 nucleotides matching TRBD1. This CDR3 is built from 18 residues. V trimming: 4 bases; J trimming: 7 bases; junction bases outside the gene matches: 17.

This clonotype was detected only a few times. The genes are TRBV4-1 and TRBJ1-2; unclear D gene. The length of the CDR3 is 17 residues. Germline CDR1 and CDR2: MGHRA and YSYEKL. Deletions cut 0 bases from V and 0 bases from J, with 14 bases between. CDR3 nucleotides: TGCGCCAGCAGCCAAGACATCGGTTTTCGGTCTAACTATGGCTACACCTTC. As protein: CASSQDIGFRSNYGYTF.

The chain links TRBV10-3 to TRBJ2-7, with 7 bases identical to TRBD2. The V and J ends lost 3 bases and 9 bases, in that order; junction bases with no gene match: 8. The CDR3 is 13 residues long. Germline V gene sequence: CDR1 ENHRY, CDR2 SYGVKD. DNA of the CDR3: TGTGCCATCAGTGAAACAGAGACGGGGGGGCAGTACGTC. Translated, it gives CAISETETGGQYV.

This clonotype was observed a few times. J is TRBJ1-6 and V is TRBV9; unclear D gene. The CDR3 consists of 14 residues. Trimming removed 3 bases at V and 7 bases at J, with 11 bases between. The germline V gene encodes CDR1 SGDLS and CDR2 YYNGEE. The CDR3 nucleotides are TGTGCCAGCAGCGGACTGACAAACAATTCACCCCTCCACTTT. This encodes CASSGLTNNSPLHF.

This clonotype was observed a few times. J is TRBJ1-2 and V is TRBV12-3 or TRBV12-4, with a weak D call TRBD1 (5 bases). Between the trimmed V and J ends, which lost 10 bases and 7 bases, there was a span of 22 bases. This CDR3 has 14 residues. CDR3 bases: TGTGCCACCCACCCCCGGGGGGGGGACGGTGGCTACACCTTC. Translated: CATHPRGGDGGYTF.

The CDR3 reads CATSRKTPSNQPQHF. The CDR3 region has the DNA TGTGCCACCAGCAGGAAGACACCTAGCAATCAGCCCCAGCATTTT. This chain links TRBV15 with TRBJ1-5; D unresolved. The CDR3 is 15 residues long. V lost 3 bases, J lost 0 bases, and 9 bases lay in between. Germline assignment: CDR1 LNHNV and CDR2 YYDKDF (reference sequence).

The chain uses TRBV9 and TRBJ1-2; D call uncertain. Germline CDR1 and CDR2: SGDLS and YYNGEE. The CDR3 is 11 residues long. V was trimmed by 0 bases and J by 9 bases, leaving 6 bases between them. DNA of the CDR3: TGTGCCAGCAGCGTAGAGGGAAGCTACACCTTC. Encoded protein: CASSVEGSYTF.

This chain joins TRBV6-5 and TRBJ2-5; 7 bases agree with TRBD2. CDR3 size: 14 residues. In germline, CDR1 is MNHEY, CDR2 SVGAGI. Losses at the gene ends were 1 base for V and 5 bases for J; bases not matched to a gene: 4. The CDR3 DNA reads as TGTGCCAGCAGTTACTATGAGGGAGGGGAGACCCAGTACTTC. It encodes CASSYYEGGETQYF.

This clonotype was found a few times. V and J are TRBV15 and TRBJ2-3; a weak D match, TRBD1 (6 bases). Germline CDR1 is LNHNV and CDR2 is YYDKDF (reference sequence). The V end was cut by 0 bases, the J end by 4 bases, with 11 bases between. This CDR3 is built from 15 residues. CDR3 sequence: CATSRDLTGSDTQYF. The CDR3, as DNA: TGTGCCACCAGCAGAGATCTGACAGGTTCAGATACGCAGTATTTT.

This clonotype came up a few times. The chain employs TRBV20-1 and TRBJ2-5, with 14 bases lining up with TRBD2. CDR3 length: 15 residues. The ends lost 1 base at V and 5 bases at J; junction bases unmatched: 3. Germline V CDR1 and CDR2: DFQATT, SNEGSKA (reference sequence). The CDR3 is CSARGLAGGMETQYF. The DNA for the CDR3 is TGCAGTGCTAGAGGACTAGCGGGAGGGATGGAGACCCAGTACTTC.

CDR3 sequence (DNA): TGTGCCAGCACCAGACAAACCAGCCCTGGAAACACCATATATTTT. It yields the protein CASTRQTSPGNTIYF. The chain has TRBV12-3 or TRBV12-4 and TRBJ1-3, with D hard to call. The CDR3 sequence is 15 residues long. Trimming pared 7 bases from V and 2 bases from J, leaving 15 bases between.

The V call is TRBV10-3, the J call TRBJ1-1, with 7 bases fitting TRBD1. The length of the CDR3 is 15 residues. Trimming took 6 bases from V and 0 from J; bases not matched to a gene: 7. CDR1 and CDR2 (germline): ENHRY, SYGVKD. In nucleotides, the CDR3 is TGTGCCATCAGCATTAACAGGGGTCTGAACACTGAAGCTTTCTTT. The encoded protein is CAISINRGLNTEAFF.

V is TRBV4-2 and J is TRBJ2-1; D not resolved. In germline, CDR1 is LGHNA, CDR2 YNFKEQ. The CDR3 length is 13 residues. Trimming shortened V by 3 bases and J by 5 bases, and 8 bases separated the two germline ends. Here the CDR3 DNA reads TGTGCCAGCAGCCAGGTTTTGGACAATGAGCAGTTCTTC. Translated: CASSQVLDNEQFF.

V usage is TRBV5-1 and J usage is TRBJ2-5; D is possibly TRBD1 or TRBD2 (5 bases each). The germline V gene has CDR1 SGHRS and CDR2 YFSETQ. The length of the CDR3 is 15 residues. Between the trimmed V and J ends, which lost 0 bases and 5 bases, there was a span of 14 bases. Here the CDR3 reads CASSLGRARVETQYF. DNA for the CDR3: TGCGCCAGCAGCTTGGGCAGGGCGAGGGTGGAGACCCAGTACTTC.

The sample holds many counts of this clonotype. The chain has TRBV11-3 and TRBJ2-7; the D gene is possibly TRBD1 (5 bases). This CDR3 comprises 12 residues. The V gene lost 5 bases and the J gene lost 6 bases, with 11 bases spanning the gap. Germline CDR1 SGHNT, CDR2 YENEEA. CDR3 sequence (DNA): TGTGCCAGCAGCACCCAGGGTGCCGAGCAGTACTTC. It is translated as CASSTQGAEQYF.

A few counts support this clonotype. The V gene is TRBV4-1, the J gene TRBJ2-1, with 10 bases identical to TRBD1. Trimming took 1 base from V and 8 from J; bases not matched to a gene: 5. Germline values: CDR1 MGHRA, CDR2 YSYEKL. This CDR3 region has 15 residues. The CDR3 region is CASSQGGQGSHEQFF. For the CDR3, the DNA is TGCGCCAGCAGCCAAGGGGGACAGGGGAGCCATGAGCAGTTCTTC.

This clonotype was observed a handful of times. The J gene is TRBJ2-1, the V gene TRBV7-9, with TRBD2 matching 10 bases. The CDR3 contains 16 residues. Looked up from germline, CDR1 is SEHNR and CDR2 is FQNEAQ (reference sequence). After removal of 1 base from V and 8 bases from J, the junction contained 8 bases not matched to a gene. CDR3 nucleotide sequence: TGTGCCAGCAGCTTAGTAGCGGGAGGTCTAGGTGATGAGCAGTTCTTC. It encodes CASSLVAGGLGDEQFF.

This clonotype was seen many times. The chain links TRBV12-3 or TRBV12-4 to TRBJ2-1; D not certain. V dropped 5 bases and J dropped 5 bases, with 7 bases sitting between them. The CDR3 runs to 12 residues. The CDR3 coding sequence is TGTGCCAGCAGTCAGACTCACAATGAGCAGTTCTTC. Translation gives CASSQTHNEQFF.

This clonotype appeared a few times. The rearrangement links TRBV7-2 to TRBJ2-2; the D gene could be TRBD1 or TRBD2 (5 bases each). Germline V gene lookup returns CDR1 SGHTA and CDR2 FQGNSA. The CDR3 covers 15 residues. V lost 6 bases and J 3 bases, leaving 14 bases between the germline ends. CDR3 sequence (DNA): TGTGCCAGCAGAGCCTGGGGCGGGTACACCGGGGAGCTGTTTTTT. Translating gives CASRAWGGYTGELFF.

This clonotype came up a few times. This rearrangement joins TRBV6-1 to TRBJ2-5; D gene ambiguous. The V end lost 1 base, the J end lost 2 bases, and 11 bases lay between the germline ends. In germline, CDR1 is MNHNS, CDR2 SASEGT. CDR3 length: 15 residues. The CDR3 loop is CASSEGPTGQETQYF. DNA of the CDR3: TGTGCCAGCAGTGAAGGTCCAACCGGGCAAGAGACCCAGTACTTC.

Many counts were recorded for this clonotype. This rearrangement joins TRBV2 to TRBJ1-5, with 8 bases aligning to TRBD1. Trimming removed 3 bases from V and 2 bases from J; junction bases left unmatched: 3. CDR3 length: 15 amino acids. Looked up from germline, CDR1 is SNHLY and CDR2 is FYNNEI. CDR3 in DNA: TGTGCCAGCAGTGATTCGGGACAGGGCAATCAGCCCCAGCATTTT. As protein: CASSDSGQGNQPQHF.

In this sample, this clonotype turned up many times. V usage is TRBV29-1 and J usage is TRBJ1-1; 8 nucleotides align to TRBD1. The CDR3 totals 14 residues. Per germline, CDR1 SQVTM and CDR2 ANQGSEA. The junction had 11 bases not matched to a gene; V was cut back by 6 bases and J by 5 bases. CDR3 loop: CSVHPGGKGTEAFF. For the CDR3, the DNA is TGCAGCGTCCACCCAGGGGGCAAGGGAACTGAAGCTTTCTTT.

The rearrangement joins TRBV12-3 or TRBV12-4 to TRBJ2-3; TRBD2 agrees at 10 bases. Losses at the gene ends were 6 bases for V and 6 bases for J; bases not matched to a gene: 9. This CDR3 has 15 residues. The CDR3 reads CASRPIAGGGDTQYF. The DNA for the CDR3 is TGTGCCAGCAGACCAATAGCGGGAGGTGGGGATACGCAGTATTTT.

This rearrangement joins TRBV20-1 to TRBJ2-7; unclear D gene. Germline V CDR1 and CDR2: DFQATT, SNEGSKA (reference sequence). The CDR3 is made up of 14 amino acids. The V end was cut by 3 bases, the J end by 4 bases, with 16 bases between. The CDR3 here is CSASRDPAGYEQYF. The CDR3 DNA is TGCAGTGCTAGCCGAGACCCGGCTGGGTACGAGCAGTACTTC.